What follows are 26 T cell receptor beta chains derived from one specimen sequenced in a study of early T cells in non-severe SARS-CoV-2 infection. TCRdb re-analysed the 5' RACE reads in MiXCR, keeping a single row per CDR3 protein. The table includes some 66,000 distinct CDR3 sequences, about 13% detected once. Material: whole blood. These receptors were taken from an adult who was a healthcare worker with PCR-confirmed SARS-CoV-2 infection or an uninfected control (not recorded which).

The chain joins TRBV3-1 to TRBJ1-1; 8 bases match TRBD1. V shed 4 bases and J 5 bases; nucleotides not matched to a gene: 9. Germline V gene data show CDR1 as LGHDT and CDR2 as YNNKEL (reference sequence). This CDR3 has 15 residues. The CDR3 DNA reads as TGTGCCAGCAGCCTGCACACAGGGGGTGATACTGAAGCTTTCTTT. Residues: CASSLHTGGDTEAFF.

The rearrangement uses TRBV2 and TRBJ2-1, with TRBD1 matching 10 bases. Trimming removed 6 bases from V and 3 bases from J; junction bases left unmatched: 5. This CDR3 has 15 amino acids. Germline V gives CDR1 SNHLY, CDR2 FYNNEI. DNA for the CDR3: TGTGCCAGCAGAACCGGGACAGGGGACTACAATGAGCAGTTCTTC. Translated: CASRTGTGDYNEQFF.

A word on this clonotype: It may be a read error: a sequence one base away is much more abundant. The V and J genes are TRBV20-1 and TRBJ2-7; D is ambiguous. This CDR3 contains 13 residues. Germline lookup yields CDR1 DFQATT and CDR2 SNEGSKA (reference sequence). The CDR3 region has the DNA TGCAGTGCTCAACGAGGATTCTCCTACGAGCTGTACTTC. It yields the protein CSAQRGFSYELYF.

The chain employs TRBV6-5 and TRBJ1-2; D not resolved. Germline CDR1 reads MNHEY; CDR2 reads SVGAGI. V was shortened by 0 bases and J by 3 bases, with 11 bases between the two germline ends. CDR3 length: 15 amino acids. The CDR3 reads CASSYSPESDYGYTF. CDR3 sequence (DNA): TGTGCCAGCAGTTACTCGCCAGAGTCGGACTATGGCTACACCTTC.

This clonotype was found a few times. The genes are TRBV5-1 and TRBJ2-3; the D gene is possibly TRBD2 (6 bases). Trimming pared 5 bases from V and 5 bases from J, leaving 9 bases between. The CDR3 is 12 amino acids. Germline-derived CDR1 and CDR2 are SGHRS and YFSETQ. CDR3 in amino acids: CASSTEGDTQYF. In nucleotides, the CDR3 is TGCGCCAGCAGTACGGAGGGAGATACGCAGTATTTT.

This clonotype was recorded at least ten times. The genes are TRBV29-1 and TRBJ1-2, with 9 bases identical to TRBD1. This CDR3 comprises 15 residues. V shed 6 bases and J 4 bases; nucleotides not matched to a gene: 12. Germline CDR1 and CDR2: SQVTM and ANQGSEA. This CDR3 reads CSVRNAGTGFYGYTF. The CDR3 bases are TGCAGCGTCCGAAATGCCGGGACAGGGTTCTATGGCTACACCTTC.

This clonotype has a handful of counts. The chain is built from TRBV9 and TRBJ2-7, with D unresolved. With 0 bases removed from V and 5 bases from J, the gap between germline ends came to 12 bases. Germline assignment: CDR1 SGDLS and CDR2 YYNGEE. The CDR3 totals 14 residues. The CDR3 spells CASSVALSWHEQYF. The CDR3 coding sequence is TGTGCCAGCAGCGTAGCTTTATCCTGGCACGAGCAGTACTTC.

The chain recombines TRBV14 with TRBJ2-5; D perhaps matches TRBD2 (6 bases). The CDR3 totals 14 residues. The germline gives CDR1 SGHDN, CDR2 FVKESK. The germline V and J ends were trimmed by 5 bases and 2 bases, with 12 bases remaining between them. This CDR3 is CASSTQGGQETQYF. The CDR3 nucleotides are TGTGCCAGCAGCACCCAGGGAGGTCAAGAGACCCAGTACTTC.

This clonotype was counted at least ten times. This chain uses TRBV10-3 with TRBJ1-5; D call uncertain. Trimming removed 7 bases at V and 6 bases at J, with 16 bases between. Germline V gives CDR1 ENHRY, CDR2 SYGVKD. This CDR3 contains 14 residues. In DNA, the CDR3 is TGTGCCATCAACCGGGAGGGAGTAGGTCAGCCCCAGCATTTT. Amino acid sequence: CAINREGVGQPQHF.

This chain joins TRBV20-1 and TRBJ2-1; D possibly corresponds to TRBD1 (9 bases). This CDR3 comprises 15 residues. With 3 bases removed from V and 2 bases from J, the gap between germline ends came to 14 bases. Germline V lookup: CDR1 DFQATT, CDR2 SNEGSKA (reference sequence). Written as DNA, the CDR3 is TGCAGTGCTAGGGGACAGGGACTAGCCTACAATGAGCAGTTCTTC. Translating gives CSARGQGLAYNEQFF.

This clonotype was detected a few times. J is TRBJ2-1 and V is TRBV5-6; TRBD2 matches at 9 bases. Germline V gives CDR1 SGHDT, CDR2 YYEEEE. The ends lost 4 bases at V and 7 bases at J; junction bases unmatched: 12. The CDR3 is 16 residues long. This CDR3 is CASSPPRGLARNEQFF. The CDR3 coding sequence is TGTGCCAGCAGCCCCCCCCGGGGACTAGCTAGAAATGAGCAGTTCTTC.

This clonotype was detected many times. This chain uses TRBV12-5 with TRBJ2-1, with D unclear. CDR1 and CDR2 from the germline V gene are LGHNT and FRNRAP. This CDR3 has 12 amino acids. The V and J ends lost 5 bases and 6 bases respectively, with 8 bases between them. CDR3 region: CASGPASNEQFF. CDR3 bases: TGTGCTAGTGGTCCCGCTAGCAATGAGCAGTTCTTC.

This rearrangement joins TRBV5-1 to TRBJ1-1; D call uncertain. Germline V CDR1 and CDR2: SGHRS, YFSETQ. The CDR3 contains 14 residues. The V and J ends lost 2 bases and 2 bases respectively, with 10 bases between them. The CDR3, as DNA: TGCGCCAGCAGCTTCGCCGGAGCAAACACTGAAGCTTTCTTT. Amino acids: CASSFAGANTEAFF.

This clonotype occurred many times. The rearrangement uses TRBV29-1 and TRBJ1-1, with 9 bases matching TRBD1. The CDR3 sequence is 14 residues long. The germline V gene encodes CDR1 SQVTM and CDR2 ANQGSEA. The J segment lost 6 bases and the V segment lost 8 bases, leaving 13 bases of the junction unmatched. CDR3 nucleotides: TGCAGCATCGCCCGGGATACAGGGGGCGCTGAAGCTTTCTTT. It is translated as CSIARDTGGAEAFF.

In its sample, this clonotype was seen many times. This chain joins TRBV12-3 or TRBV12-4 and TRBJ2-2, with TRBD2 matching 9 bases. V lost 2 bases, J lost 9 bases, and 10 bases stayed unmatched. The CDR3 length is 16 residues. The CDR3 DNA is TGTGCCAGCAGTTTACCGGGACTAGCAAATTACCGGGAGCTGTTTTTT. Translated, it gives CASSLPGLANYRELFF.

This clonotype was observed a handful of times. This chain connects TRBV15 to TRBJ2-1; no firm D call. CDR1 is LNHNV, CDR2 YYDKDF, per germline (reference sequence). Between the trimmed V and J ends, which lost 0 bases and 7 bases, there was a span of 13 bases. CDR3 length equals 15 residues. CDR3 DNA: TGTGCCACCAGCAGAGATGTTGGTATCACAAATGAGCAGTTCTTC. Translating it yields CATSRDVGITNEQFF.

This clonotype was observed many times. The gene calls are TRBV5-8 and TRBJ1-1; weak D call: TRBD1 (6 bases). In germline, CDR1 is SGHTS, CDR2 YDEGEE. V gave up 3 bases and J gave up 0 bases, with 12 bases separating them. This CDR3 contains 15 residues. The CDR3 coding sequence is TGTGCCAGCAGCTCGCAGACAGGTTTGAACACTGAAGCTTTCTTT. It codes for CASSSQTGLNTEAFF.

This clonotype came up many times. The genes are TRBV7-9 and TRBJ2-7, with D uncertain. The CDR3 length is 13 residues. Deletions cut 3 bases from V and 2 bases from J, with 8 bases between. Germline-derived CDR1 and CDR2 are SEHNR and FQNEAQ (reference sequence). The chain's CDR3 is CASSLSGAYEQYF. Written as DNA, the CDR3 is TGTGCCAGCAGCTTGTCCGGAGCCTACGAGCAGTACTTC.

V gene TRBV7-9 combines with J gene TRBJ2-5; possible D gene TRBD1, 6 bases. The CDR3 is 14 residues long. Germline CDR1 is SEHNR and CDR2 is FQNEAQ (reference sequence). Trimming removed 2 bases at V and 5 bases at J, with 12 bases between. The CDR3 DNA follows: TGTGCCAGCAGCTTAATCCAGGGGAAGGAGACCCAGTACTTC. It encodes CASSLIQGKETQYF.

This clonotype was picked up a small number of times. At one boundary the junction diverges from the germline segment, which might be a read error. The J gene is TRBJ1-5, the V gene TRBV6-2 or TRBV6-3; 7 positions match TRBD1. CDR3 length equals 17 residues. CDR1 and CDR2 (germline): MNHEY, SVGEGT. CDR3 region: CASTYARTGASNQPQHF. CDR3 in DNA: TGTGCCAGCACTTACGCTCGGACAGGAGCAAGCAATCAGCCCCAGCATTTT.

This clonotype was picked up a small number of times. The chain is built from TRBV29-1 and TRBJ2-3, with 7 positions matching TRBD1. This CDR3 region has 15 residues. The germline CDR1 and CDR2 sequences are SQVTM and ANQGSEA. J was trimmed by 4 bases and V by 1 base; bases with no gene match: 8. CDR3 in amino acids: CSVEGPRGFSDTQYF. The CDR3 DNA reads TGCAGCGTTGAAGGGCCCAGGGGGTTTTCAGATACGCAGTATTTT.

This clonotype was detected many times. V usage is TRBV29-1 and J usage is TRBJ2-5; no reliable D call. Germline values: CDR1 SQVTM, CDR2 ANQGSEA. Trimming stripped 7 bases from V and 0 bases from J, with 9 bases between. CDR3 length: 12 residues. CDR3 loop: CSARLHQETQYF. The CDR3 DNA reads TGCAGCGCCAGACTGCACCAAGAGACCCAGTACTTC.

This chain uses TRBV20-1 with TRBJ2-1; 11 bases align to TRBD2. The CDR3 contains 15 residues. Trimming took 6 bases from V and 0 from J; bases not matched to a gene: 4. From germline, CDR1 is DFQATT and CDR2 SNEGSKA (reference sequence). CDR3 nucleotides: TGCAGTGCGAAGGGACTAGCGGCCTCCTACAATGAGCAGTTCTTC. It translates to CSAKGLAASYNEQFF.

This clonotype was recorded many times. The chain couples TRBV6-2 or TRBV6-3 to TRBJ2-1; D gene ambiguous. This CDR3 is built from 15 residues. Trimming took 2 bases from V and 7 from J, leaving 15 bases between them. The germline gives CDR1 MNHEY, CDR2 SVGEGT. The CDR3 DNA reads TGTGCCAGCAGTTACCACAAGACCAATAGAAATGAGCAGTTCTTC. Amino acids: CASSYHKTNRNEQFF.

This clonotype was observed many times. The gene calls are TRBV2 and TRBJ2-2; unclear D gene. V lost 8 bases and J lost 0, with 10 bases in between. The CDR3 length is 14 residues. Germline-derived CDR1 and CDR2 are SNHLY and FYNNEI. CDR3 sequence reads: CASGSIANTGELFF. CDR3 DNA sequence: TGTGCCAGCGGGTCAATCGCGAACACCGGGGAGCTGTTTTTT.

Many counts were recorded for this clonotype. This chain connects TRBV25-1 to TRBJ2-6, with D possibly matching TRBD1 (6 bases). CDR1 is MGHDK, CDR2 SYGVNS, per germline. V was trimmed by 6 bases and J by 3 bases, leaving 21 bases between them. This CDR3 has 18 amino acids. The CDR3 region is CASSDRMGSFLGANVLTF. CDR3 nucleotide sequence: TGTGCCAGCAGCGACAGGATGGGGTCCTTTCTTGGGGCCAACGTCCTGACTTTC.